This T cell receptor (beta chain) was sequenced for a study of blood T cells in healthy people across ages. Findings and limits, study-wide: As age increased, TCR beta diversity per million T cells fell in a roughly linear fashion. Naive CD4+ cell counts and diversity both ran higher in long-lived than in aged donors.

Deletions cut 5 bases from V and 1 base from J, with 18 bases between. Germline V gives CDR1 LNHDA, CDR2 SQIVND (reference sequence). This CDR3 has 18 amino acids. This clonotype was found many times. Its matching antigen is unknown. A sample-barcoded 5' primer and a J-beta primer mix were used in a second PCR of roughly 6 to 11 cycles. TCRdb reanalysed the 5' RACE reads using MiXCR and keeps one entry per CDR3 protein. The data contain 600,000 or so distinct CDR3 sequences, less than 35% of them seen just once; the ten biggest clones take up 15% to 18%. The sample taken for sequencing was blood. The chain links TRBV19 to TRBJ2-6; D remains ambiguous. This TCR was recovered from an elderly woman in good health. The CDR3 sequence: CASSFDTFRKSGANVLTF. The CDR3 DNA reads TGTGCCAGTAGTTTTGACACTTTCAGAAAATCTGGGGCCAACGTCCTGACTTTC.